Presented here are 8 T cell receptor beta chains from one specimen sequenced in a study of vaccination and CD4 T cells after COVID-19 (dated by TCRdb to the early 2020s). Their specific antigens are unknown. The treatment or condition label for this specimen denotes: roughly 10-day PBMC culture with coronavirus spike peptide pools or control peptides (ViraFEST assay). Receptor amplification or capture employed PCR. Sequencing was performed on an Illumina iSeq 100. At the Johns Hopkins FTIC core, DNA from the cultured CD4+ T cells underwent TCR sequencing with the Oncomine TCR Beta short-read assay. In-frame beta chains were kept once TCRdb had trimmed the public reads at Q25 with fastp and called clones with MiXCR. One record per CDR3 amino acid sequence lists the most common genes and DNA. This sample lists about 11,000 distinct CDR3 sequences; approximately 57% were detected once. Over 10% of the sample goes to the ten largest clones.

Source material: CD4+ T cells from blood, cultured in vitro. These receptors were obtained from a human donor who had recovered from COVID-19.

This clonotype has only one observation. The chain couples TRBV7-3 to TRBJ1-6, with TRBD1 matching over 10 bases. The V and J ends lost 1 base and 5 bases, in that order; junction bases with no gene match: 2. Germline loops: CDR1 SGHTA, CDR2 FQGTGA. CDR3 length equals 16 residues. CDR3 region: CASSLMGQGNNSPLHF. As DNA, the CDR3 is TGTGCCAGCAGCTTAATGGGACAGGGGAATAATTCACCCCTCCACTTT.

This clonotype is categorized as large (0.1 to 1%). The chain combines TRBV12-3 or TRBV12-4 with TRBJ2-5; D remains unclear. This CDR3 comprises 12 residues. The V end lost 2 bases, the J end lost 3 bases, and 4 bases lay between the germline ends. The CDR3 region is CASSLSEETQYF. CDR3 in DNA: TGTGCCAGCAGTTTATCGGAAGAGACCCAGTACTTC.

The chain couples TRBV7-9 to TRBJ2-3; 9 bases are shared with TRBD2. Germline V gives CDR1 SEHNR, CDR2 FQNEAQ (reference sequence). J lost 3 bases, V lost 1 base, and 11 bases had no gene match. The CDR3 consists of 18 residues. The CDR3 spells CASSLGTLAGFGTDTQYF. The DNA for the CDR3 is TGTGCCAGCAGCTTAGGGACTCTAGCGGGATTCGGGACAGATACGCAGTATTTT. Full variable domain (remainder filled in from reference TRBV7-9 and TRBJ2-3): DTGVSQNPRHKITKRGQNVTFRCDPISEHNRLYWYRQTLGQGPEFLTYFQNEAQLEKSRLLSDRFSAERPKGSFSTLEIQRTEQGDSAMYLCASSLGTLAGFGTDTQYFGPGTRLTVL.

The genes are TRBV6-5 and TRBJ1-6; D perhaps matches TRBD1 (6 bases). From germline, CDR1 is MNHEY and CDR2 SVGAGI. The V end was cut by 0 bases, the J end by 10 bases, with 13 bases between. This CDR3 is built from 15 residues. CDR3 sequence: CASSYSAQGRSPLHF. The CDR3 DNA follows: TGTGCCAGCAGTTACTCAGCACAGGGTAGATCACCCCTCCACTTT.

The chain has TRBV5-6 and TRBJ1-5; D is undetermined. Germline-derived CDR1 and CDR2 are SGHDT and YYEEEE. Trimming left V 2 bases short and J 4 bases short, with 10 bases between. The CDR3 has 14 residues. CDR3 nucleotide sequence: TGTGCCAGCAGCTTTGGGAGGTGGAATCAGCCCCAGCATTTT. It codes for CASSFGRWNQPQHF.

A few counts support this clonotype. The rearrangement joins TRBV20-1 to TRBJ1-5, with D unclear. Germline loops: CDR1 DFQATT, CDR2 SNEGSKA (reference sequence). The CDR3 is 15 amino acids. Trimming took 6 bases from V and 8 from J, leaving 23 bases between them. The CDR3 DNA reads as TGCAGTGCCTTGATGGGAGGGAGTGAAATAGAGCCCCAGCATTTT. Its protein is CSALMGGSEIEPQHF.

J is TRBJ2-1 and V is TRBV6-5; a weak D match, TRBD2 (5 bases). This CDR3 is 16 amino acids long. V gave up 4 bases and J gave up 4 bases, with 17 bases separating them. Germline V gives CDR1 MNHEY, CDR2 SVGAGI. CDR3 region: CASSSVSGVPYNEQFF. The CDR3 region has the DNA TGTGCCAGCAGTTCGGTGAGCGGAGTCCCGTACAATGAGCAGTTCTTC.

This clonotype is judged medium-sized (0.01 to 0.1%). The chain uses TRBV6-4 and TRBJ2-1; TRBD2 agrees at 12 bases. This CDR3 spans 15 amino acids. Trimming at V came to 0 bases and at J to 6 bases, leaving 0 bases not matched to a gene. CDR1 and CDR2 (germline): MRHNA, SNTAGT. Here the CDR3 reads CASSDSTSGSNEQFF. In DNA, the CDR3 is TGTGCCAGCAGTGACTCGACTAGCGGGAGCAATGAGCAGTTCTTC.